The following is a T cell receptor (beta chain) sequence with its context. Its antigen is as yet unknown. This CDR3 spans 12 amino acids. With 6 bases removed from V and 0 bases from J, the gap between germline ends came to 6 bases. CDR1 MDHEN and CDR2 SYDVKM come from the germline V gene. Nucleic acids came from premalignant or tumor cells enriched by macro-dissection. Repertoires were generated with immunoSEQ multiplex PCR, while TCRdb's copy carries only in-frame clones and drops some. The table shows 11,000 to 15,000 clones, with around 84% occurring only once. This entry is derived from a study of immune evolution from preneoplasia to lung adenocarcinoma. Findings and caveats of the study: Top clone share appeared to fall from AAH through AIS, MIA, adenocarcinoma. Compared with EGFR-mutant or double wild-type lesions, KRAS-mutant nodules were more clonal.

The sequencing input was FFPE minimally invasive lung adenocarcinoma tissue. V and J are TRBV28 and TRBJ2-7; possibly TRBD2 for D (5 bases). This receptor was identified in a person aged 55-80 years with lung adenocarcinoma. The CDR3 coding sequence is TGTGCCAGCAGGGGGAGCTCCTACGAGCAGTACTTC. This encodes CASRGSSYEQYF. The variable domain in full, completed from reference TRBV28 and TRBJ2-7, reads DVKVTQSSRYLVKRTGEKVFLECVQDMDHENMFWYRQDPGLGLRLIYFSYDVKMKEKGDIPEGYSVSREKKERFSLILESASTNQTSMYLCASRGSSYEQYFGPGTRLTVT.